Following are 30 T cell receptor beta chains from one sample sequenced in a study of T cells in Graves' hyperthyroidism and ophthalmopathy. Amplification yielded TCR beta CDR3 regions, with RNA transcripts as the source. The HTBI set primed first-round TCR CDR3 RT-PCR. TCRdb re-called the multiplex PCR reads with MiXCR, one entry per CDR3 protein. The table has 500,000 to 600,000 distinct CDR3 sequences, just under 20% seen once; the top ten hold less than 55%. Sequencing used blood. The receptors stem from a man aged 40-50 years with Graves' ophthalmopathy.

This clonotype was picked up many times. The genes are TRBV28 and TRBJ1-1, with D unresolved. The V end was cut by 2 bases, the J end by 4 bases, with 11 bases between. Germline V CDR1 and CDR2: MDHEN, SYDVKM. CDR3 size: 14 residues. Written as DNA, the CDR3 is TGTGCCAGCAGTTTAATCGGGCCTTTCACTGAAGCTTTCTTT. Its translation: CASSLIGPFTEAFF.

The chain carries TRBV2 and TRBJ1-5, with D possibly TRBD1 on 5 matching bases. CDR3 length equals 17 residues. Per germline, CDR1 SNHLY and CDR2 FYNNEI. Deletions cut 6 bases from V and 7 bases from J, with 25 bases between. The CDR3 reads CASSPRGGGASGQPQHF. Written as DNA, the CDR3 is TGTGCCAGCAGCCCCCGGGGGGGAGGGGCTTCAGGGCAGCCCCAGCATTTT.

In this sample, this clonotype turned up a few times. The V call is TRBV19, the J call TRBJ2-1; 9 nucleotides align to TRBD1. Germline loops: CDR1 LNHDA, CDR2 SQIVND (reference sequence). The CDR3 consists of 16 residues. The junction had 8 bases not matched to a gene; V was cut back by 1 base and J by 7 bases. The CDR3 protein is CASSIVGTGIPNEQFF. CDR3 DNA sequence: TGTGCCAGTAGTATAGTAGGGACAGGGATTCCAAATGAGCAGTTCTTC.

The chain is built from TRBV28 and TRBJ1-4, with 10 bases aligning to TRBD1. V shed 5 bases and J 7 bases; nucleotides not matched to a gene: 7. The germline CDR1 and CDR2 sequences are MDHEN and SYDVKM. The CDR3 contains 15 residues. CDR3 residues: CASSVRQGAAEKLFF. The DNA of the CDR3 is TGTGCCAGCAGTGTGCGACAGGGGGCGGCTGAAAAACTGTTTTTT.

The genes are TRBV2 and TRBJ2-7; 10 positions agree with TRBD2. Germline V gene data show CDR1 as SNHLY and CDR2 as FYNNEI. V was pared by 4 bases and J by 4 bases, with 10 bases of the junction left unmatched. The CDR3 covers 16 residues. The CDR3 is CASSVSRASGSYEQYF. The DNA of the CDR3 is TGTGCCAGCAGTGTTTCTAGGGCTAGCGGGAGTTACGAGCAGTACTTC.

This clonotype appeared many times. This chain links TRBV30 with TRBJ2-1, with 7 nucleotides matching TRBD1. V lost 5 bases to trimming and J lost 0 bases; unmatched junction nucleotides: 4. Per the germline V gene, CDR1 is GTSNPN and CDR2 is SVGIG (reference sequence). The CDR3 spans 14 residues. The CDR3 nucleotides are TGTGCCTGGCTGGACAGGAGCTCCTACAATGAGCAGTTCTTC. Protein: CAWLDRSSYNEQFF.

The gene calls are TRBV12-5 and TRBJ1-2; D is ambiguous. The CDR3 is made up of 13 amino acids. V gave up 0 bases and J gave up 5 bases, with 7 bases separating them. The germline CDR1 and CDR2 sequences are LGHNT and FRNRAP. The CDR3 here is CASGLVVGYGYTF. In DNA, the CDR3 is TGTGCTAGTGGTTTGGTGGTGGGTTATGGCTACACCTTC. Variable domain in full (rest from reference TRBV12-5 and TRBJ1-2): DARVTQTPRHKVTEMGQEVTMRCQPILGHNTVFWYRQTMMQGLELLAYFRNRAPLDDSGMPKDRFSAEMPDATLATLKIQPSEPRDSAVYFCASGLVVGYGYTFGSGTRLTVV.

Ten or more counts support this clonotype. The chain recombines TRBV28 with TRBJ1-1; 7 nucleotides agree with TRBD1. Losses at the gene ends were 9 bases for V and 5 bases for J; bases not matched to a gene: 15. Germline assignment: CDR1 MDHEN and CDR2 SYDVKM. The CDR3 spans 15 residues. In nucleotides, the CDR3 is TGTGCCAGTCAGGACAGGCCCTACCGAAAGACTGAAGCTTTCTTT. Encoded protein: CASQDRPYRKTEAFF.

This rearrangement joins TRBV4-2 to TRBJ2-7, with 7 nucleotides matching TRBD2. Germline values: CDR1 LGHNA, CDR2 YNFKEQ. The CDR3 has 15 amino acids. The ends lost 4 bases at V and 0 bases at J; junction bases unmatched: 6. This chain's CDR3 is CASSRTGTTSYEQYF. CDR3 in DNA: TGTGCCAGCAGCCGAACCGGGACTACCTCCTACGAGCAGTACTTC.

This clonotype appeared a few times. In DNA, the CDR3 is TGTGCCAGCATCAGGGGAGCTGGGGCCAACGTCCTGACTTTC. It encodes CASIRGAGANVLTF. The chain links TRBV2 to TRBJ2-6; a possible D gene is TRBD1 (6 bases). Per the germline V gene, CDR1 is SNHLY and CDR2 is FYNNEI. This CDR3 has 14 amino acids. The germline V and J ends were trimmed by 7 bases and 2 bases, with 9 bases remaining between them. The whole variable domain, remainder taken from reference TRBV2 and TRBJ2-6, is EPEVTQTPSHQVTQMGQEVILRCVPISNHLYFYWYRQILGQKVEFLVSFYNNEISEKSEIFDDQFSVERPDGSNFTLKIRSTKLEDSAMYFCASIRGAGANVLTFGAGSRLTVL.

This clonotype has ten or more counts. The chain recombines TRBV30 with TRBJ2-1; D is perhaps TRBD2 (6 bases). Looked up from germline, CDR1 is GTSNPN and CDR2 is SVGIG (reference sequence). This CDR3 has 15 amino acids. The germline V and J ends were trimmed by 5 bases and 0 bases, with 14 bases remaining between them. The CDR3 loop reads CAWGGAVGSYNEQFF. CDR3 bases: TGTGCCTGGGGAGGGGCAGTGGGCTCCTACAATGAGCAGTTCTTC.

The chain has TRBV28 and TRBJ1-5; 9 bases fit TRBD1. There are 16 residues in the CDR3. V was clipped by 6 bases and J by 0 bases; unmatched bases: 6. Germline CDR1 is MDHEN and CDR2 is SYDVKM. This CDR3 reads CASSQTGGYSNQPQHF. In DNA, the CDR3 is TGTGCCAGCAGCCAGACAGGGGGATATAGCAATCAGCCCCAGCATTTT. Together with reference TRBV28 and TRBJ1-5, the CDR3 gives the full variable domain: DVKVTQSSRYLVKRTGEKVFLECVQDMDHENMFWYRQDPGLGLRLIYFSYDVKMKEKGDIPEGYSVSREKKERFSLILESASTNQTSMYLCASSQTGGYSNQPQHFGDGTRLSIL.

This clonotype turned up a few times. The chain uses TRBV5-4 and TRBJ1-1; D is ambiguous. Germline V CDR1 and CDR2: SGHNT, YYREEE (reference sequence). This CDR3 region has 13 residues. The V gene lost 0 bases and the J gene lost 5 bases, with 8 bases spanning the gap. CDR3 in amino acids: CASSLAGFTEAFF. CDR3 bases: TGTGCCAGCAGCTTGGCGGGGTTTACTGAAGCTTTCTTT.

This chain joins TRBV5-6 and TRBJ1-6; TRBD1 agrees at 10 bases. CDR1 and CDR2 from the germline V gene are SGHDT and YYEEEE. This CDR3 comprises 15 residues. V was pared by 2 bases and J by 12 bases, with 8 bases of the junction left unmatched. The CDR3 coding sequence is TGTGCCAGCAGCTTCCGGGACAGGGGAGTCCGACCCCTCCACTTT. This sequence encodes CASSFRDRGVRPLHF.

This clonotype has at least ten counts. CDR3 bases: TGTGCCAGCAGCTTAGGGGACCTGGCATTACAGTATTTT. Translating gives CASSLGDLALQYF. The rearrangement links TRBV11-2 to TRBJ2-3, with D tentatively TRBD1 or TRBD2 (5 bases each). The CDR3 is 13 amino acids. Trimming pared 1 base from V and 12 bases from J, leaving 14 bases between. The germline gives CDR1 SGHAT, CDR2 FQNNGV.

This clonotype was seen a handful of times. The chain uses TRBV27 and TRBJ2-7, with 7 positions matching TRBD1. This CDR3 comprises 14 residues. V lost 5 bases and J lost 2; bases outside the gene matches: 6. Germline loops: CDR1 MNHEY, CDR2 SMNVEV (reference sequence). CDR3 protein: CASSRQGRTYEQYF. The CDR3 coding sequence is TGTGCCAGCAGTCGACAGGGTAGAACCTACGAGCAGTACTTC.

This clonotype was detected ten times or more. The J gene is TRBJ1-1, the V gene TRBV3-1, with 7 positions matching TRBD1. Trimming took 2 bases from V and 4 from J; bases not matched to a gene: 1. The germline V gene encodes CDR1 LGHDT and CDR2 YNNKEL (reference sequence). This CDR3 is 13 amino acids long. The CDR3 DNA is TGTGCCAGCAGCCAATACAGGGGCACTGAAGCTTTCTTT. Amino acids: CASSQYRGTEAFF.

The V gene is TRBV5-4, the J gene TRBJ2-1; 9 bases match TRBD1. With 4 bases clipped from V and 10 bases from J, the junction kept 9 bases outside the gene matches. Germline lookup yields CDR1 SGHNT and CDR2 YYREEE (reference sequence). The CDR3 has 14 residues. For the CDR3, the DNA is TGTGCCAGCAGCCCGGGGACAGGGTATTTGGAGCAGTTCTTC. Amino acid sequence: CASSPGTGYLEQFF.

This clonotype came up a few times. V gene TRBV5-6 combines with J gene TRBJ1-4; 7 nucleotides match TRBD1. Germline-derived CDR1 and CDR2 are SGHDT and YYEEEE. The trim removed 4 bases at V and 3 bases at J, leaving 12 bases unmatched. The CDR3 consists of 17 residues. CDR3 in DNA: TGTGCCAGCAGCAGGATGGCTCAGGGGGGATCTAATGAAAAACTGTTTTTT. This encodes CASSRMAQGGSNEKLFF.

This rearrangement joins TRBV6-2 or TRBV6-3 to TRBJ1-1; no definite D call. V shed 5 bases and J shed 0 bases, with 16 bases lying between them. Germline V CDR1 and CDR2: MNHEY, SVGEGT. This CDR3 is built from 16 residues. This CDR3 is CASSNSPGRLNTEAFF. CDR3 DNA: TGTGCCAGCAGTAATTCTCCTGGACGGCTGAACACTGAAGCTTTCTTT.

The chain joins TRBV5-1 to TRBJ2-7, with D perhaps TRBD2 (5 bases). The CDR3 has 14 residues. Trimming took off 3 bases at V and 7 bases at J, with 17 bases between the two ends. Germline assignment: CDR1 SGHRS and CDR2 YFSETQ. CDR3 loop: CASSSASLREEQYF. DNA of the CDR3: TGCGCCAGCAGCTCGGCTAGTCTAAGGGAGGAGCAGTACTTC.

This clonotype was counted between two and nine times. The chain is built from TRBV10-3 and TRBJ2-5, with D perhaps TRBD2 (6 bases). V was cut by 2 bases and J by 3 bases, with 13 bases left in between. This CDR3 region has 15 residues. Germline V CDR1 and CDR2: ENHRY, SYGVKD. In nucleotides, the CDR3 is TGTGCCATCAGTGAGGGGACTGCCGGAAAAGAGACCCAGTACTTC. This encodes CAISEGTAGKETQYF.

The sample holds a few counts of this clonotype. The CDR3 loop reads CASRGRRGRRELFF. CDR3 nucleotides: TGTGCCAGCAGGGGGAGACGGGGTAGGAGGGAGCTGTTTTTT. The V and J genes are TRBV12-3 or TRBV12-4 and TRBJ2-2; D perhaps matches TRBD2 (5 bases). V gave up 6 bases and J gave up 9 bases, with 17 bases separating them. The CDR3 spans 14 residues.

This clonotype was recorded a few times. The V and J genes are TRBV20-1 and TRBJ1-2; D is unresolved. Germline CDR1 is DFQATT and CDR2 is SNEGSKA (reference sequence). The germline V and J ends were trimmed by 5 bases and 4 bases, with 17 bases remaining between them. This CDR3 comprises 14 residues. The CDR3: CSAGDQMGSYGYTF. In nucleotides, the CDR3 is TGCAGTGCTGGGGATCAGATGGGGAGCTATGGCTACACCTTC.

The chain uses TRBV10-3 and TRBJ2-6; D possibly corresponds to TRBD1 (5 bases). V lost 5 bases and J lost 3, with 8 bases in between. This CDR3 spans 14 amino acids. In germline, CDR1 is ENHRY, CDR2 SYGVKD. The CDR3 nucleotides are TGTGCCATCAGTAATGACAGTGGGGCCAACGTCCTGACTTTC. The encoded protein is CAISNDSGANVLTF.

This clonotype came up a few times. This chain joins TRBV28 and TRBJ1-5; 7 nucleotides line up with TRBD1. CDR1 MDHEN and CDR2 SYDVKM come from the germline V gene. Trimming removed 6 bases from V and 3 bases from J; junction bases left unmatched: 5. The CDR3 loop spans 14 amino acids. CDR3 loop: CASRGGQLNQPQHF. The CDR3 DNA reads TGTGCCAGCAGGGGGGGACAGCTCAATCAGCCCCAGCATTTT. Supplemented by reference TRBV28 and TRBJ1-5, the full variable domain reads DVKVTQSSRYLVKRTGEKVFLECVQDMDHENMFWYRQDPGLGLRLIYFSYDVKMKEKGDIPEGYSVSREKKERFSLILESASTNQTSMYLCASRGGQLNQPQHFGDGTRLSIL.

This clonotype was picked up a small number of times. V gene TRBV9 combines with J gene TRBJ2-3, with D possibly TRBD2 on 6 matching bases. Trimming stripped 1 base from V and 6 bases from J, with 18 bases between. The germline CDR1 and CDR2 sequences are SGDLS and YYNGEE. The CDR3 loop spans 16 amino acids. The CDR3 DNA follows: TGTGCCAGCAGCGTACGGGGTTCGGGCGGGGAGGATACGCAGTATTTT. Encoded protein: CASSVRGSGGEDTQYF.

The sample holds many counts of this clonotype. The chain couples TRBV28 to TRBJ2-5, with a possible D match to TRBD1 (5 bases). CDR3 size: 12 residues. Germline CDR1 is MDHEN and CDR2 is SYDVKM. V was trimmed by 5 bases and J by 5 bases, leaving 9 bases between them. CDR3 coding DNA: TGTGCCAGCAGTAGGGGTCCGGAGACCCAGTACTTC. Translated, it gives CASSRGPETQYF. Full variable domain (missing parts from reference TRBV28 and TRBJ2-5): DVKVTQSSRYLVKRTGEKVFLECVQDMDHENMFWYRQDPGLGLRLIYFSYDVKMKEKGDIPEGYSVSREKKERFSLILESASTNQTSMYLCASSRGPETQYFGPGTRLLVL.

The sample holds a few counts of this clonotype. V is TRBV7-2 and J is TRBJ2-1; D not certain. V dropped 6 bases and J dropped 1 base, with 16 bases sitting between them. The CDR3 totals 16 residues. Germline CDR1 and CDR2: SGHTA and FQGNSA. The CDR3 DNA reads as TGTGCCAGCAGACCCTCCCCTAGAGATTCCTACAATGAGCAGTTCTTC. Residues: CASRPSPRDSYNEQFF.

This chain uses TRBV28 with TRBJ1-1; D is undetermined. V was clipped by 8 bases and J by 1 base, with 11 bases between them. The CDR3 covers 13 residues. The germline V gene encodes CDR1 MDHEN and CDR2 SYDVKM. For the CDR3, the DNA is TGTGCCAGCGGAAGCGGGGAGAACACTGAAGCTTTCTTT. As protein: CASGSGENTEAFF.